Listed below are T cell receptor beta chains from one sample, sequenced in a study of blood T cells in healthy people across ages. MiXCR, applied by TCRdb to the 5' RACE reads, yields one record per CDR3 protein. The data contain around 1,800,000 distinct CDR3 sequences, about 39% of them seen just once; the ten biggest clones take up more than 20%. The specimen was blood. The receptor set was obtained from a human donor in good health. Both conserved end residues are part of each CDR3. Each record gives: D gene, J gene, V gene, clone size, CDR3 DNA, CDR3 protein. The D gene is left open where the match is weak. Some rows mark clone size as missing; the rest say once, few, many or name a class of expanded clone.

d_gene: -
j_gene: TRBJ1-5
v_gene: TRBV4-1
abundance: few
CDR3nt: TGCGCCAGCAGCCAATATCCAGGGGTCGCCAATCAGCCCCAGCATTTT
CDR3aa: CASSQYPGVANQPQHF

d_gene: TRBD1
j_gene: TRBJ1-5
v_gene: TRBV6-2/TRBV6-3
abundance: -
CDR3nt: TGTGCCAGCAGTCACACACCGGGACAGGGAAATAGCAATCAGCCCCAGCATTTT
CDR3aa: CASSHTPGQGNSNQPQHF

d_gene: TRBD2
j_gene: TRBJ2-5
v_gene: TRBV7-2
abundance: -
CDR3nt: TGTGCCAGCAGCTTAGCCTTTAGCGGGGGGGCGTGGGAGACCCAGTACTTC
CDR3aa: CASSLAFSGGAWETQYF

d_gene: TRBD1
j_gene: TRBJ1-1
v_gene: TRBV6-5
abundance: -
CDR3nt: TGTGCCAGCAGAACGACAGGGTTTGACACTGAAGCTTTCTTT
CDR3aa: CASRTTGFDTEAFF

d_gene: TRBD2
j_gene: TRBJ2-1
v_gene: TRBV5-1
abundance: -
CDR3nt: TGCGCCAGCAGCTTGGCGGGGCCTAGCGGGGGTAGAAGGAATGAGCAGTTCTTC
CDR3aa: CASSLAGPSGGRRNEQFF

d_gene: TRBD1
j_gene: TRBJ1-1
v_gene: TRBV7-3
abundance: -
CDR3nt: TGTGCCAGCAGCCCCCAAGCTGGACAGGGGGACACTGAAGCTTTCTTT
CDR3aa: CASSPQAGQGDTEAFF

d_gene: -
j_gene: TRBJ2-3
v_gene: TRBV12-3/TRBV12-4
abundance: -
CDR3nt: TGTGCCAGCAGAAGGGACGGATGGGCGCAGTATTTT
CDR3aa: CASRRDGWAQYF

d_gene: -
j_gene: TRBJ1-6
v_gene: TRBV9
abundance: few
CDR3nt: TGTGCCAGCAGCGCCCGGTGGAATAATTCACCCCTCCACTTT
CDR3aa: CASSARWNNSPLHF

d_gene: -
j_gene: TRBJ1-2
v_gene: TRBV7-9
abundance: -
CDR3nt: TGTGCCAGCAGCCTCCACCGACTACGGGGTTATGGCTACACCTTC
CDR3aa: CASSLHRLRGYGYTF

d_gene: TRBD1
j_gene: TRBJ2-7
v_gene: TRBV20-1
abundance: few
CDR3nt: TGCAGTGCTAGAAGGACAGGGGGAGAGCAGTACTTC
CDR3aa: CSARRTGGEQYF

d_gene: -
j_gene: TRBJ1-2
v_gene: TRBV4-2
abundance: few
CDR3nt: TGTACCAGCAGCCAAAGAATCCTTGGGGACATAACTAACTATGGCTACACCTTC
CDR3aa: CTSSQRILGDITNYGYTF

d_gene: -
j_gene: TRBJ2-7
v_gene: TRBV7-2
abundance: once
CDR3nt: TGTGCCAGCAGCCCTCAGACGGGGTCCCCCTACGAGCAGTACTTC
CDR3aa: CASSPQTGSPYEQYF

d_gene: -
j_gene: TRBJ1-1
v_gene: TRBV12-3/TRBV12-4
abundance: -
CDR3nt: TGTGCCAGCAGTTTTTTAGGAGTCCATAACACTGAAGCTTTCTTT
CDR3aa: CASSFLGVHNTEAFF

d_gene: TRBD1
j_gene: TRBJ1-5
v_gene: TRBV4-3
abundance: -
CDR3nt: TGCGCCAGCAGCCCGAAGACAGGGGGAAATCAGCCCCAGCATTTT
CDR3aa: CASSPKTGGNQPQHF

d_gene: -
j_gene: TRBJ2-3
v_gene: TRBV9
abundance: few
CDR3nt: TGTGCCAGCAGTCGGGACACCGCAGATACGCAGTATTTT
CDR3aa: CASSRDTADTQYF

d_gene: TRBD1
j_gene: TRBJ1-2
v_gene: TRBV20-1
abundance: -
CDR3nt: TGCAGTGCTAGAGTGGACAGGGACGGCTATGGCTACACCTTC
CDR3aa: CSARVDRDGYGYTF

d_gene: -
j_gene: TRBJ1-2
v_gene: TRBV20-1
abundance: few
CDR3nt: TGCAGTGCTAGATGGGCTTTTGAGGGCTACACCTTC
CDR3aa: CSARWAFEGYTF

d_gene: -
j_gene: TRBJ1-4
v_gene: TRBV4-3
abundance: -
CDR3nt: TGCGCCAGCAGCCGCACATATGCAACTAATGAAAAACTGTTTTTT
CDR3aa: CASSRTYATNEKLFF

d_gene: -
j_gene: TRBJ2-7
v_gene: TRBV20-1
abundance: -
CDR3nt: TGCAGTGCTTCTTACAGGGCCCGGTCCTACGAGCAGTACTTC
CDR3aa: CSASYRARSYEQYF

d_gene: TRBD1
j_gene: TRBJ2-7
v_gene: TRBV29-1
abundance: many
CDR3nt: TGCAGCGCGCAACCGGGACAGGGCCGCTACGAGCAGTACTTC
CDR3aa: CSAQPGQGRYEQYF

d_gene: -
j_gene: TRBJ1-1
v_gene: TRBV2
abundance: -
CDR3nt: TGTGCCAGCAGTGAAGAACTTGGGGTGGCTGAAGCTTTCTTT
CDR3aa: CASSEELGVAEAFF

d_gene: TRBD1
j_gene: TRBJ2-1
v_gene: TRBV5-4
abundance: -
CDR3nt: TGTGCCAGTACTGCTCGGACAGGGAACAATGAGCAGTTCTTC
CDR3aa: CASTARTGNNEQFF

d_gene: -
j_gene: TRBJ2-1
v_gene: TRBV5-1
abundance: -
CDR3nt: TGCGCCAGCAGCTCCCGGGCGGGGAAACCCTACGATGAGCAGTTCTTC
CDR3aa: CASSSRAGKPYDEQFF

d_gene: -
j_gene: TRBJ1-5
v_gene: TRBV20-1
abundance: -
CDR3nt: TGCAGTGCAACAGGGATCGGCAATCAGCCCCAGCATTTT
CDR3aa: CSATGIGNQPQHF

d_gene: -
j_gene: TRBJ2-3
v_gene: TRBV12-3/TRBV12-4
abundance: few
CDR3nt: TGTGCCAGCAGCTTGCTCGTCACCCAAACCACAGATACGCAGTATTTT
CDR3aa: CASSLLVTQTTDTQYF

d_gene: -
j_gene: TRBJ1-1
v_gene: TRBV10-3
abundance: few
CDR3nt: TGTGCCATCAGTGTGGGGGTCGCGTGGAACACTGAAGCTTTCTTT
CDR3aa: CAISVGVAWNTEAFF

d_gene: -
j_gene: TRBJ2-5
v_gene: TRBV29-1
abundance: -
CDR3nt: TGCAGCGGTGACCCGGTACAAGAGACCCAGTACTTC
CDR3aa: CSGDPVQETQYF

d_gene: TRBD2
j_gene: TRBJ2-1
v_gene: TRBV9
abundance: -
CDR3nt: TGTGCCAGCAGCGTAGCGGGGGGGCTTGGGTCGTACAATGAGCAGTTCTTC
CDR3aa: CASSVAGGLGSYNEQFF

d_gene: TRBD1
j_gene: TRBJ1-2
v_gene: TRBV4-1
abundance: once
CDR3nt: TGCGCCAGCAGCCAAGTTGGACAGGGGGCGTTGCTCTGTGGCTACACCTTC
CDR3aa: CASSQVGQGALLCGYTF

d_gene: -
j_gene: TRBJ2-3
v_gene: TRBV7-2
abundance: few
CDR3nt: TGTGCCAGCAGCTTACCAATCCTAGCGCCCGAAAGGGGTGATACGCAGTATTTT
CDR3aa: CASSLPILAPERGDTQYF

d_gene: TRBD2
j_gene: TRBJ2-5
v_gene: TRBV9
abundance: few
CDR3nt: TGTGCCAGCAGCTTCGGACTAGCGGGTTCCGGTGAGACCCAGTACTTC
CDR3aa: CASSFGLAGSGETQYF

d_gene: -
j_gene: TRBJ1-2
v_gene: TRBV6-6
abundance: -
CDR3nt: TGTGCCAGCAACCAGGGGTATGACTATGGCTACACCTTC
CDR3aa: CASNQGYDYGYTF

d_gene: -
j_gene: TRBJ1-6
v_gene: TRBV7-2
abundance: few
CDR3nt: TGTGCCAGCAGCTTATCTCAAGGGGGAGGCCTACTAAATTCACCCCTCCACTTT
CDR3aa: CASSLSQGGGLLNSPLHF

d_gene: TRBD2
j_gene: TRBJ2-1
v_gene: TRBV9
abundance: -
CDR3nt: TGTGCCAGCAGCGCCCTAGCGGGGGAGTACAATGAGCAGTTCTTC
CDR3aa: CASSALAGEYNEQFF

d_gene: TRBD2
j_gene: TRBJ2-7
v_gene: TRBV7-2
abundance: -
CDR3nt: TGTGCCAGCAGCTTAGGGAGCGGGATATACTACGAGCAGTACTTC
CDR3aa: CASSLGSGIYYEQYF